This T cell receptor (beta chain) was profiled in a study of blood T cell repertoires in COVID-19. This clone occurred once. Within the sample, other DNA sequences also encode this same CDR3. V lost 6 bases to trimming and J lost 0 bases, with 12 bases between them. Germline V gene sequence: CDR1 ENHRY, CDR2 SYGVKD. The CDR3 covers 15 residues. Measured with immunoSEQ multiplex PCR; TCRdb has only the in-frame clones, and not every one. The sample lists around 9,800 clones, 75% to 90% seen once, with approximately 7.6% in the top ten. The source material was peripheral blood. The chain carries TRBV10-3 and TRBJ2-1; the D is unclear. The TCR originated in a man aged 65 to 85 with active COVID-19. Written as DNA, the CDR3 is TGTGCCATCAGCCCCGGCGGAAGCTCCTACAATGAGCAGTTCTTC. The encoded protein is CAISPGGSSYNEQFF.